This T cell receptor (beta chain) was found in a study of blood T cell repertoires in COVID-19. Looking at the study overall: Whether acute or convalescent, the COVID-19 samples came from the United States, Italy and Spain. From T cells, B-cell-depleted T cells, or PBMCs came the material, which was cDNA or gDNA.

This CDR3 is built from 14 residues. Between the trimmed V and J ends, which lost 2 bases and 3 bases, there was a span of 10 bases. Germline V gene sequence: CDR1 LGHDT, CDR2 YNNKEL (reference sequence). Data came from immunoSEQ multiplex PCR; TCRdb stores just in-frame clones and leaves some out. The sample shows some 130,000 clones, around three quarters of them seen only once. This rearrangement joins TRBV3-1 (or the pseudogene TRBV3-2) to TRBJ1-2, with D unclear. The sequenced material came from peripheral blood. This clonotype was obtained from a human donor in a cohort sampled during active COVID-19. CDR3 residues: CASSQRETYYGYTF. The CDR3 nucleotides read TGTGCCAGCAGCCAACGGGAGACGTACTATGGCTACACCTTC.